This TCR beta chain was recorded in a study of regulatory T cells in long-lasting Graves disease. This CDR3 contains 14 residues. CDR1 MNHGY and CDR2 SVAAGI come from the germline V gene. Trimming shortened V by 3 bases and J by 3 bases, and 12 bases separated the two germline ends. Arm-PCR with iRepertoire HTBI primers amplified the CDR3 regions for these TCR beta libraries. TCRdb reanalysed the multiplex PCR reads using MiXCR and keeps one entry per CDR3 protein. The sample has 400,000 to 550,000 distinct CDR3 sequences, 16% seen once. Time point meaning: newly diagnosed GD, antithyroid drugs for less than 3 months. The TCR library was made from RNA extracted from PBMCs. The data also belong to a second study, concerning T cells in Graves' hyperthyroidism and ophthalmopathy. That paper adds: Newly diagnosed hyperthyroidism, duration under 2 months, in patients aged 18 to 65.

V gene TRBV6-9 combines with J gene TRBJ2-7; D is perhaps TRBD1 or TRBD2 (5 bases each). This TCR was recovered from a woman between 18 and 30 years old with Graves disease. The starting material was peripheral blood mononuclear cells (PBMCs), obtained at new diagnosis, from a patient treated with antithyroid drugs. CDR3 bases: TGTGCCAGCAGTTACATCCGGGGCAGCTACGAGCAGTACTTC. Translation gives CASSYIRGSYEQYF.